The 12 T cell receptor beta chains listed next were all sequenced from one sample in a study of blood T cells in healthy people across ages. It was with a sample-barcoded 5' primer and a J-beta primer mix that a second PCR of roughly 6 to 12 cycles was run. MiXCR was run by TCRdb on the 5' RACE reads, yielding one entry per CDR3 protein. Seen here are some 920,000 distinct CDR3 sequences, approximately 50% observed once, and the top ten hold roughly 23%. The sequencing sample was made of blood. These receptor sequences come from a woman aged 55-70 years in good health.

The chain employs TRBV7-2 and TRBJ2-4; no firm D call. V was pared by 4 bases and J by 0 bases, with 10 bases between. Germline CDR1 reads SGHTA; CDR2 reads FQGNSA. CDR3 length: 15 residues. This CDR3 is CASSSLLLAKNIQYF. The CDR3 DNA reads TGTGCCAGCAGCTCCCTGTTACTAGCCAAAAACATTCAGTACTTC. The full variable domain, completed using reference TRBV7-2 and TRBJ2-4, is GAGVSQSPSNKVTEKGKDVELRCDPISGHTALYWYRQSLGQGLEFLIYFQGNSAPDKSGLPSDRFSAERTGGSVSTLTIQRTQQEDSAVYLCASSSLLLAKNIQYFGAGTRLSVL.

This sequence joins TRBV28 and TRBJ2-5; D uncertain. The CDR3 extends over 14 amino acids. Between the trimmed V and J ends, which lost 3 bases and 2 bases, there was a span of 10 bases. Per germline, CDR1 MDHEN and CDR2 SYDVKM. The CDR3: CASSFVGLQETQYF. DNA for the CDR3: TGTGCCAGCAGTTTTGTTGGCTTACAAGAGACCCAGTACTTC.

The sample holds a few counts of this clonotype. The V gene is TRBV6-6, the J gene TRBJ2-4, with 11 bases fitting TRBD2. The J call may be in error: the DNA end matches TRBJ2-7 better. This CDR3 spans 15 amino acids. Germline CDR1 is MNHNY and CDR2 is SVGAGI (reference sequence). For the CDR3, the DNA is TGTGCCAGCACCGGGAGACTAGCGGGGTGGTACGAGCAGTACTTC. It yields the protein CASTGRLAGWYEQYF.

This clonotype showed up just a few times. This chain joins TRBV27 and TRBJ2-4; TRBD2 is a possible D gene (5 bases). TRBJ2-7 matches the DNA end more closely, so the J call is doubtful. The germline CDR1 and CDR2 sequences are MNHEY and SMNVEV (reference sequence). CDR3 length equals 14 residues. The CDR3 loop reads CASSFGGPPYEQYF. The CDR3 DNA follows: TGTGCCAGCAGTTTTGGAGGCCCTCCCTACGAGCAGTACTTC.

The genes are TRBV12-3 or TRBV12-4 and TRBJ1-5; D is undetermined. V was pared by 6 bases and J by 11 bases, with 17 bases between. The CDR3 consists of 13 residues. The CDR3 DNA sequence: TGTGCCAGCAGCTCCCAGTCGGTTGTGGCCCAGCATTTT. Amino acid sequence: CASSSQSVVAQHF.

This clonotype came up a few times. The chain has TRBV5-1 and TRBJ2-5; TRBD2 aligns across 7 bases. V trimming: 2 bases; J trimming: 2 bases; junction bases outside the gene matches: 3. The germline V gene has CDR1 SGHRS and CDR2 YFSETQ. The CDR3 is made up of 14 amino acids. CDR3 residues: CASSFGAGQETQYF. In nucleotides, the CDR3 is TGCGCCAGCAGCTTTGGAGCGGGACAAGAGACCCAGTACTTC.

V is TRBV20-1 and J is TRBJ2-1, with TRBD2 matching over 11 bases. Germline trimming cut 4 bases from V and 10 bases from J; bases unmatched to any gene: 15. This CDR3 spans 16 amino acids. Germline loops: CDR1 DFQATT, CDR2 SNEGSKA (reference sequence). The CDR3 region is CSANIPLAGDFGEQFF. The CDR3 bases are TGCAGTGCTAATATCCCACTAGCGGGAGATTTCGGAGAGCAGTTCTTC.

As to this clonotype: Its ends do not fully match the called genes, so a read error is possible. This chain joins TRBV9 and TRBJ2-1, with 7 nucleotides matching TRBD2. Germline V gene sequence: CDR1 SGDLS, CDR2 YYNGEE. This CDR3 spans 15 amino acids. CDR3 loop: CASSVPPAGHNEQFF. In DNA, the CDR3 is TGCGCCAGCAGCGTACCCCCAGCGGGGCACAATGAGCAGTTCTTC.

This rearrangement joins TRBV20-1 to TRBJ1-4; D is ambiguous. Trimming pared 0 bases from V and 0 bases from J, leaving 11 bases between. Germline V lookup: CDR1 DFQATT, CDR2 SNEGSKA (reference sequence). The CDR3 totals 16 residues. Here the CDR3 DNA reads TGCAGTGCTAGAGATCTCGAAGGTGCAACTAATGAAAAACTGTTTTTT. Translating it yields CSARDLEGATNEKLFF.

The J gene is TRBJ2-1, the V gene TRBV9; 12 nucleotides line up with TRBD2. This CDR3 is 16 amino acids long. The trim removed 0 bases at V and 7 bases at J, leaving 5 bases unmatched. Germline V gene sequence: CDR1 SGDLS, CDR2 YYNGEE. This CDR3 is CASSVGLAGVGNEQFF. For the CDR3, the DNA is TGTGCCAGCAGCGTAGGACTAGCGGGAGTGGGTAATGAGCAGTTCTTC.

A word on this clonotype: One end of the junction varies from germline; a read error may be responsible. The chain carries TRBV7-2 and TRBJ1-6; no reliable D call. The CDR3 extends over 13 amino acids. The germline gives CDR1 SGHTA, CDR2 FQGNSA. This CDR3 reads CARSSDYNSPLHF. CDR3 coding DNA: TGTGCCAGGAGCTCCGATTATAATTCACCCCTCCACTTT. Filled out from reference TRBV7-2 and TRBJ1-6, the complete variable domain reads GAGVSQSPSNKVTEKGKDVELRCDPISGHTALYWYRQSLGQGLEFLIYFQGNSAPDKSGLPSDRFSAERTGGSVSTLTIQRTQQEDSAVYLCARSSDYNSPLHFGNGTRLTVT.

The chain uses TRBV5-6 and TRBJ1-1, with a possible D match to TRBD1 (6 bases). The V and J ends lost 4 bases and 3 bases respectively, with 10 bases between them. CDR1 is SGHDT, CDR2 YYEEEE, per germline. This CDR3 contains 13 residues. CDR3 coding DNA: TGTGCCAGCAGCATAACAGGGCACACTGAAGCTTTCTTT. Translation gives CASSITGHTEAFF.